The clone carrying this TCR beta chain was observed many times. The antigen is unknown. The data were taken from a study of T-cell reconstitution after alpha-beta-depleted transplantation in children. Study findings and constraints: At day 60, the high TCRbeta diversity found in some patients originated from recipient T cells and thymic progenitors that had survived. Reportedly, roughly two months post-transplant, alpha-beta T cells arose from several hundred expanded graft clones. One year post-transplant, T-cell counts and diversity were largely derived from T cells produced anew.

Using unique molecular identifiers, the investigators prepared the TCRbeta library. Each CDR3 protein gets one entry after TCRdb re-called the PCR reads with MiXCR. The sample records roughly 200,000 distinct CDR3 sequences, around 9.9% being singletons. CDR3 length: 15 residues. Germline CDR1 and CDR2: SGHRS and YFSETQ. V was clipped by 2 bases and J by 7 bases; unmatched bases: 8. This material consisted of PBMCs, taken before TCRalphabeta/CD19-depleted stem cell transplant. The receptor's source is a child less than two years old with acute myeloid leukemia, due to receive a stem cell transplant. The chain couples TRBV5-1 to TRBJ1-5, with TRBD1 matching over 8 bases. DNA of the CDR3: TGCGCCAGCAGCTTTGGGCCTGACAGGGGACAGCCCCAGCATTTT. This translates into CASSFGPDRGQPQHF. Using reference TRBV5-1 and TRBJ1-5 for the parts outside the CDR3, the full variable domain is KAGVTQTPRYLIKTRGQQVTLSCSPISGHRSVSWYQQTPGQGLQFLFEYFSETQRNKGNFPGRFSGRQFSNSRSEMNVSTLELGDSALYLCASSFGPDRGQPQHFGDGTRLSIL.